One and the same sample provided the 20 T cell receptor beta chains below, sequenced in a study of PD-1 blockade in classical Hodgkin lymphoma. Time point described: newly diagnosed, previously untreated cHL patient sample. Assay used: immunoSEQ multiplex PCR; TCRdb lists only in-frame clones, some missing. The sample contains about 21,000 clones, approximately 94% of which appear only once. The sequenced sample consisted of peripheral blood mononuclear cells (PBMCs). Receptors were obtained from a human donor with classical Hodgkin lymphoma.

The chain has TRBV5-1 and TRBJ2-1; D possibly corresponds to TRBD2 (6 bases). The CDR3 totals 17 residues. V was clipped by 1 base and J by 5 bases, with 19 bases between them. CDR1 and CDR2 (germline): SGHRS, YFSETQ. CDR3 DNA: TGCGCCAGCAGCTTGCGCCTACCTAGCGAACTGAACAATGAGCAGTTCTTC. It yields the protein CASSLRLPSELNNEQFF. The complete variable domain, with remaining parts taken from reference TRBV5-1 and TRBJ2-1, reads KAGVTQTPRYLIKTRGQQVTLSCSPISGHRSVSWYQQTPGQGLQFLFEYFSETQRNKGNFPGRFSGRQFSNSRSEMNVSTLELGDSALYLCASSLRLPSELNNEQFFGPGTRLTVL.

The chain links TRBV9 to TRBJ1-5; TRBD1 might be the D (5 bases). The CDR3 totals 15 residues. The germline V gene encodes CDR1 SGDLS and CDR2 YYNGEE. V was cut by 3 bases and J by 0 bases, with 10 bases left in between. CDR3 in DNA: TGTGCCAGCAGCGGGGACGGGCTTAGCAATCAGCCCCAGCATTTT. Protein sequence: CASSGDGLSNQPQHF.

The CDR3 sequence is CASSGLSGPGGWYEQYF. DNA of the CDR3: TGTGCCAGCAGCGGACTGAGCGGGCCAGGGGGCTGGTACGAGCAGTACTTC. V usage is TRBV9 and J usage is TRBJ2-7; 8 bases agree with TRBD1. Germline V gene lookup returns CDR1 SGDLS and CDR2 YYNGEE. The CDR3 runs 17 residues. The V segment lost 3 bases and the J segment 4 bases; nucleotides outside the gene matches: 15.

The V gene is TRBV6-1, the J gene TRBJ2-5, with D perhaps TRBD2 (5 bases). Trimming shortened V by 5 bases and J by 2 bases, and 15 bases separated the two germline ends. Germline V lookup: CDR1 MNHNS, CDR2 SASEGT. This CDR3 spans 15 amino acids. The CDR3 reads CASSPTSRGQETQYF. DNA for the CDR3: TGTGCCAGCAGTCCCACCTCCCGCGGGCAAGAGACCCAGTACTTC.

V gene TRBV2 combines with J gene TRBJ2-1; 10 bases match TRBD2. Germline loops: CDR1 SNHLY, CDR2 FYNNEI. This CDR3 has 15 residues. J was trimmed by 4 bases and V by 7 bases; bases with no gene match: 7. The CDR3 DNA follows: TGTGCCAGCATTGAGACTAGCGGGCCGTACAATGAGCAGTTCTTC. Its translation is CASIETSGPYNEQFF.

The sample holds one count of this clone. CDR3 protein: CASSIPGQEPANTF. As DNA, the CDR3 is TGTGCCAGTAGTATCCCGGGACAGGAGCCTGCCAACACCTTC. The rearrangement links TRBV19 to TRBJ1-2; 8 bases line up with TRBD1. Germline V gene sequence: CDR1 LNHDA, CDR2 SQIVND (reference sequence). The V gene end was trimmed by 3 bases and the J gene end by 12 bases; junction bases not matched to a gene: 12. The CDR3 length is 14 residues.

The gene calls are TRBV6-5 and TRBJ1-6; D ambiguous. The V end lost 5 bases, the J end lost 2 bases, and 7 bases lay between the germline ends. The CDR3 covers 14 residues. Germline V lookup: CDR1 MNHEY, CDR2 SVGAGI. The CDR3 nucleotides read TGTGCCAGCAGTCGATCGACCTATAATTCACCCCTCCACTTT. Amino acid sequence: CASSRSTYNSPLHF.

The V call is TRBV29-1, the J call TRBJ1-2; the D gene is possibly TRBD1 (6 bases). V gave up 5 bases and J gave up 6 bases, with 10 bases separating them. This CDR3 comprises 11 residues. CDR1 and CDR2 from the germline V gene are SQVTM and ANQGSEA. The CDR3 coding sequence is TGCAGCGTTCCAGGGGTAAATGGCTACACCTTC. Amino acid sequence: CSVPGVNGYTF.

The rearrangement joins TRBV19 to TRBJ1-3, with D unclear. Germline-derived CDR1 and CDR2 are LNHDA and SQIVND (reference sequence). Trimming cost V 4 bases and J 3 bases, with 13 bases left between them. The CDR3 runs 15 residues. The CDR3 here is CASSSLRGGGNTIYF. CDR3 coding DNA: TGTGCCAGTAGTAGTCTTCGGGGTGGTGGAAACACCATATATTTT.

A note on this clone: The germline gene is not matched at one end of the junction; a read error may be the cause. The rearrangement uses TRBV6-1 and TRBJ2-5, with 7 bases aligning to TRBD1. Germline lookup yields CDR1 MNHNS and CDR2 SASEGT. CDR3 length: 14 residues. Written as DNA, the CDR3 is TGTGCCGGCAGAAAGGGACAGATCCAAGAGACCCAGTACTTC. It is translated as CAGRKGQIQETQYF.

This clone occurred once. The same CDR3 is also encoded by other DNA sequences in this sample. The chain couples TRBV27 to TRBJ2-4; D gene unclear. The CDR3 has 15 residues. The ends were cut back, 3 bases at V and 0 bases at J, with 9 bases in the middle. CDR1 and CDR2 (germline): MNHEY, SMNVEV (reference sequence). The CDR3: CASSFITEAKNIQYF. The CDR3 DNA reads TGTGCCAGCAGTTTTATAACAGAAGCCAAAAACATTCAGTACTTC.

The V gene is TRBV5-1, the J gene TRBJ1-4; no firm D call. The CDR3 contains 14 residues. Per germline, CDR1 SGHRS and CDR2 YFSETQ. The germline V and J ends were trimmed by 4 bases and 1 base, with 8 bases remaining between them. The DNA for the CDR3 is TGCGCCAGCAGCACCGGGATAACTAATGAAAAACTGTTTTTT. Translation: CASSTGITNEKLFF. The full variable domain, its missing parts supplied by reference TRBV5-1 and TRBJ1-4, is KAGVTQTPRYLIKTRGQQVTLSCSPISGHRSVSWYQQTPGQGLQFLFEYFSETQRNKGNFPGRFSGRQFSNSRSEMNVSTLELGDSALYLCASSTGITNEKLFFGSGTQLSVL.

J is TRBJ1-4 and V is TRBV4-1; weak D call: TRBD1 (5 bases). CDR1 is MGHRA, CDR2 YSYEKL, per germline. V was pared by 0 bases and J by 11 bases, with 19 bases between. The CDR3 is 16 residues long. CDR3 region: CASSQDPFRIGAKLFF. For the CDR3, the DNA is TGCGCCAGCAGCCAAGATCCCTTTCGAATTGGGGCGAAACTGTTTTTT.

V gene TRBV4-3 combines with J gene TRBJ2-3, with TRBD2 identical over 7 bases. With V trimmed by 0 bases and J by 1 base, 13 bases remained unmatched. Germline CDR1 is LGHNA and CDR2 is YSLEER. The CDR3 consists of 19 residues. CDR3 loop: CASSQDSGGSGWGTDTQYF. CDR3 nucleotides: TGCGCCAGCAGCCAAGATTCGGGGGGTTCGGGGTGGGGCACAGATACGCAGTATTTT.

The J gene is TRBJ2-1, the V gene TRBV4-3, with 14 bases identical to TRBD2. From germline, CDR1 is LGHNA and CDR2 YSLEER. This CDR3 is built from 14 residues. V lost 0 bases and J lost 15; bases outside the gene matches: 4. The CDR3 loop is CASSQDAGLAGGFF. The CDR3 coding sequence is TGCGCCAGCAGCCAAGATGCCGGACTAGCGGGGGGGTTCTTC.

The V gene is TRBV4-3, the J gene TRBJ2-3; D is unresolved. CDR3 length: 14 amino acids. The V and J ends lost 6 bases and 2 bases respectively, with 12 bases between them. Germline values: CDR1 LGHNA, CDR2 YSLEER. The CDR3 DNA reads TGCGCCAGCAGTTCGATTGGGCTCACAGATACGCAGTATTTT. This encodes CASSSIGLTDTQYF.

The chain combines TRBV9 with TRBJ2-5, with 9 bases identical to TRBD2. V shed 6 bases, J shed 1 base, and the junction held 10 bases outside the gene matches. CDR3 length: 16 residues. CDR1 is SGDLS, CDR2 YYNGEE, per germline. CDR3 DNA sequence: TGTGCCAGCACAGCCAGCGGGGGGCCTCCCCAAGAGACCCAGTACTTC. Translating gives CASTASGGPPQETQYF. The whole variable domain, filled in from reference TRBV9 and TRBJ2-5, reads DSGVTQTPKHLITATGQRVTLRCSPRSGDLSVYWYQQSLDQGLQFLIQYYNGEERAKGNILERFSAQQFPDLHSELNLSSLELGDSALYFCASTASGGPPQETQYFGPGTRLLVL.

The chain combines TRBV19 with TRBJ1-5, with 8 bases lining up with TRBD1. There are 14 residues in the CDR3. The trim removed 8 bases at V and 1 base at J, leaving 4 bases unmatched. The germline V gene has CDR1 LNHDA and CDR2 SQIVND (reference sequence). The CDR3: CASSGTGSNQPQHF. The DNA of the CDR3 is TGTGCCAGTTCGGGGACAGGCAGCAATCAGCCCCAGCATTTT.

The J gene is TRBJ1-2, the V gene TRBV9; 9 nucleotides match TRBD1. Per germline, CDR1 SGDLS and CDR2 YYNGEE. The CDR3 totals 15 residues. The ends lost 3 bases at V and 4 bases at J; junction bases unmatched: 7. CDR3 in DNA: TGTGCCAGCAGCGGAGAACGGACAGGGGCCTATGGCTACACCTTC. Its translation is CASSGERTGAYGYTF.

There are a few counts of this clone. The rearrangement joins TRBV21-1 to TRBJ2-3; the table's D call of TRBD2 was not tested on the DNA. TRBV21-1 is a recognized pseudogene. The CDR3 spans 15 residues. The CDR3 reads CASSKAWEVSDTQYF. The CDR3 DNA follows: TGTGCCAGCAGCAAAGCGTGGGAGGTTTCAGATACGCAGTATTTT.